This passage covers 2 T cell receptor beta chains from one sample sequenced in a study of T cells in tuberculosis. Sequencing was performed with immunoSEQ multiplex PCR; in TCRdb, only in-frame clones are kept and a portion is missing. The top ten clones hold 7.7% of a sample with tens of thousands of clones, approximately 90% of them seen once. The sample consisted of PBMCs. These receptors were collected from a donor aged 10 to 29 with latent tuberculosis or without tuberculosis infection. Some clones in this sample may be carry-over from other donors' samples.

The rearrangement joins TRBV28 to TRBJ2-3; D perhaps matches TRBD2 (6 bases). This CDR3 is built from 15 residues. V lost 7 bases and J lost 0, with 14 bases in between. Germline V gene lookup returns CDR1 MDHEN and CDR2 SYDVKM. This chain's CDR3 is CASNSAGTSTDTQYF. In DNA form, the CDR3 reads TGTGCCAGCAACTCGGCAGGGACTAGCACAGATACGCAGTATTTT.

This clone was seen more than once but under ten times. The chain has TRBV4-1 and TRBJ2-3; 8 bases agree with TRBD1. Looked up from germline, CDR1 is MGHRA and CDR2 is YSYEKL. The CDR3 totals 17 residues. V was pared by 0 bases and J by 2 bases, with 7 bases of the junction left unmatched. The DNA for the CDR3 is TGCGCCAGCAGCCAAGAAAGGGAACAGGGGGTCACAGATACGCAGTATTTT. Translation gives CASSQEREQGVTDTQYF.